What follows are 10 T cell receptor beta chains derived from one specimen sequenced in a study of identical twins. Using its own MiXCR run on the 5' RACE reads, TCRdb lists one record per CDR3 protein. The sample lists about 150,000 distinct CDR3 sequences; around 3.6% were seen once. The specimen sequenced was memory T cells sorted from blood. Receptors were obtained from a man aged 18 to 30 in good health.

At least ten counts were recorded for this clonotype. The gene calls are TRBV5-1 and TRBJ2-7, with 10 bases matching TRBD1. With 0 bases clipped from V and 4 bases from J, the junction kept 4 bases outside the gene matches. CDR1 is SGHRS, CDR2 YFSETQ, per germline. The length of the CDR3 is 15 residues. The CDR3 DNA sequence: TGCGCCAGCAGCTTGGAACCGGGACAGGGGTACGAGCAGTACTTC. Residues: CASSLEPGQGYEQYF.

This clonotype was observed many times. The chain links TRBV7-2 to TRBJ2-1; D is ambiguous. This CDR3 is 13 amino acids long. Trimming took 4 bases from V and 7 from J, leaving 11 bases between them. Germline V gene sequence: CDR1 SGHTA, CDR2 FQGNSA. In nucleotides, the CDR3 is TGTGCCAGCAGCTCGCTCGGGCCGAATGAGCAGTTCTTC. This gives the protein CASSSLGPNEQFF.

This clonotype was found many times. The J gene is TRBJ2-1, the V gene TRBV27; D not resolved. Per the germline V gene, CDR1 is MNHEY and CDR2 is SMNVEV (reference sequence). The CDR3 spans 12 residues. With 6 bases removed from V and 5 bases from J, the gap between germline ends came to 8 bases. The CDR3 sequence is CASRLLHNEQFF. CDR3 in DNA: TGTGCCAGCAGGCTTCTACACAATGAGCAGTTCTTC.

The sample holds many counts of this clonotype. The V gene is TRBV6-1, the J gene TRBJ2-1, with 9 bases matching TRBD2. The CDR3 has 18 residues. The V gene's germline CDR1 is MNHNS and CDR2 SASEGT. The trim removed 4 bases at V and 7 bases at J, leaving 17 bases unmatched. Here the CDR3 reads CASSVSGRRITSENEQFF. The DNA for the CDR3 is TGTGCCAGCAGTGTCAGCGGGAGGCGAATCACCTCTGAGAATGAGCAGTTCTTC.

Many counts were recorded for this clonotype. Here the CDR3 reads CASSVGTSGIRQFF. The CDR3 region has the DNA TGTGCCAGCAGCGTGGGGACTAGCGGGATAAGGCAGTTCTTC. This chain links TRBV9 with TRBJ2-1, with 13 bases identical to TRBD2. V was pared by 2 bases and J by 12 bases, with 5 bases of the junction left unmatched. Germline V lookup: CDR1 SGDLS, CDR2 YYNGEE. This CDR3 has 14 amino acids.

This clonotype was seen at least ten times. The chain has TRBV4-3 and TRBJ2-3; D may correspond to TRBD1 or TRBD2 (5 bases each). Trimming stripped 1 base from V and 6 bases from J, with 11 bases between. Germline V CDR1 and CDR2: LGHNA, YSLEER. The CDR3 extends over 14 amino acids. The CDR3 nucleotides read TGCGCCAGCAGCCAAGGGGTGTGGGGGGATACGCAGTATTTT. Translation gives CASSQGVWGDTQYF.

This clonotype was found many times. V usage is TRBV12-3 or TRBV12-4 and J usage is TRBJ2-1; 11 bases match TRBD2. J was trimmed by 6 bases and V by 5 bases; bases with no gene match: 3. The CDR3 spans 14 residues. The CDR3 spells CASSILAGANEQFF. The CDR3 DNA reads TGTGCCAGCAGTATACTAGCGGGAGCCAATGAGCAGTTCTTC.

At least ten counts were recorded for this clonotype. The CDR3 bases are TGCAGTGCTAGAGAAGGCGATTGCACCTACGAGCAGTACGTC. It encodes CSAREGDCTYEQYV. The chain employs TRBV20-1 and TRBJ2-7; no definite D call. This CDR3 has 14 amino acids. V gave up 0 bases and J gave up 2 bases, with 11 bases separating them. Germline V gene data show CDR1 as DFQATT and CDR2 as SNEGSKA (reference sequence).

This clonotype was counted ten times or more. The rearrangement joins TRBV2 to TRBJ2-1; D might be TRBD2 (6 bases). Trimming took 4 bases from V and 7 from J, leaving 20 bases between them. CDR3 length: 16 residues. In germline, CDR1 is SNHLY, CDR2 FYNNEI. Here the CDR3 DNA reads TGTGCCAGCAGTGGTTCGGGAGAATATAAGTTTAATGAGCAGTTCTTC. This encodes CASSGSGEYKFNEQFF.

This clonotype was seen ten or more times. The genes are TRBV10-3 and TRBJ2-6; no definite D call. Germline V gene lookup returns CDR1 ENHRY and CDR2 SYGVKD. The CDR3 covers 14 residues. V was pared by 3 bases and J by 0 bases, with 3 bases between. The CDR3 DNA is TGTGCCATCAGTGATGGCTCTGGGGCCAACGTCCTGACTTTC. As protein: CAISDGSGANVLTF.